The present T cell receptor beta chain was sequenced within a study of T cell repertoires in cytomegalovirus infection (dated by TCRdb to the late 2010s). Notes on the research overall: Because public TCR beta signatures pointed to carriage of CMV infection together with the matching HLA type, the HLA type of each donor mattered for the analysis.

The germline V gene (reference sequence) sets CDR1 to SEHNR and CDR2 to FQNEAQ. V gives up 4 bases and J gives up 6 bases, and the segment between their germline ends measures 12 bases. The CDR3 runs 13 amino acids, cysteine and phenylalanine included. The kept DNA is CDR3 alone, 39 bases in frame from the first base. Overall results and qualifications from the work: The ex vivo response was dominated by HLA-C-restricted CMV-specific TCR beta clonotypes, which also provided the single most frequent clonotype in two of eight donors. In both this cohort and an independent roughly 350-donor cohort, the cumulative frequency of public TCR beta family members distinguished carriers of CMV infection plus the relevant HLA type.

TCRdb shows the sequencer as Illumina HiSeq 1500. The public reads were reprocessed in TCRdb via fastp at Q25 and MiXCR, keeping in-frame beta chains. Entries are consolidated by CDR3 protein sequence, retaining the most common genes and DNA. The sample data list approximately 170,000 distinct CDR3 sequences, and about a sixth of these were observed just once. The ten top clones hold around 20% of the sample. This clonotype was seen a handful of times. No cognate antigen has been identified for it. Base qualities were left out, and no much larger clone turns up one base away. This clonotype was obtained from a human donor in good health (CMV status not recorded). Some clones in this sample may be carry-over from other donors' samples. The chain is made from TRBV7-9 and TRBJ2-5; TRBD2 could be the D gene, as 6 bases match. Sample: CD8+ T cells from PBMCs. The bases read TGTGCCAGCAGCTCCAGCGGGCAGCAGACCCAGTACTTC. Its translation is CASSSSGQQTQYF.